Listed below are T cell receptor beta chains from one sample, sequenced in a study of graft-versus-host responses after intestinal transplantation. Clones were read by immunoSEQ multiplex PCR, and TCRdb kept only the in-frame ones, dropping some. This repertoire shows 90,000 to 150,000 clones, 85% to 95% found once; its top ten account for 3% to 3.5%. Antigens of these TCRs are unknown. This specimen consisted of unstimulated CD8+ T cells sorted from spleen or lymph node cells, obtained before intestinal transplant. The receptors shown here come from a human donor who received an intestinal transplant. CDR3s include the opening cysteine and the closing phenylalanine or tryptophan. D genes are given only for firm matches. A clone size is listed for some rows: how often the clone was seen (once, few, many), or a class if it is expanded.

CDR3nt | CDR3aa | v_gene | d_gene | j_gene | abundance
TGTGCCAGCAGCTTAGGGGTCGGTGCGGGAGCCGGCGGGGAGCTGTTTTTT | CASSLGVGAGAGGELFF | TRBV7-8 | TRBD2 | TRBJ2-2 | NA
TGCGCCAGCAGTCAACATGGCAGGGCCTCTTGCACTAACTATGGCTACACCTTC | CASSQHGRASCTNYGYTF | TRBV23-1 | NA | TRBJ1-2 | NA
TGTGCCAGCAGTGAATTGGAGAACATTCAGTACTTC | CASSELENIQYF | TRBV25-1 | NA | TRBJ2-4 | NA
TGTGCCAGCAGCGTAGAAGGGACAGGGGGCGTTTATGGCTACACCTTC | CASSVEGTGGVYGYTF | TRBV9 | TRBD1 | TRBJ1-2 | once
TGTGCCAGCAGTGACAGGGCGTCCTACAATGAGCAGTTCTTC | CASSDRASYNEQFF | TRBV6-5 | TRBD1 | TRBJ2-1 | NA
TGTGCCAGCAGCTTAGCGAGGACAGATTATAGCAATCAGCCCCAGCATTTT | CASSLARTDYSNQPQHF | TRBV7-2 | NA | TRBJ1-5 | few
TGCAGTGCTAGTTGGGCTAACGAGCAGTACTTC | CSASWANEQYF | TRBV20-1 | NA | TRBJ2-7 | NA
TGTGCCAGCAGTTTTGGCACTAGCGGTCAACCAGTCGGCAATGAGCAGTTCTTC | CASSFGTSGQPVGNEQFF | TRBV27 | TRBD2 | TRBJ2-1 | NA
TGTGCCAGCGGGGGGAAGGGATCTGGAAACACCATATATTTT | CASGGKGSGNTIYF | TRBV9 | NA | TRBJ1-3 | NA
TGTGCCAGCAGTTTTCGAGGGATTGGGGAAAAAGAGACCCAGTACTTC | CASSFRGIGEKETQYF | TRBV28 | NA | TRBJ2-5 | once
TGTGCCAGTAGTATCCTTGCAAACGGGATGAATGAGCAGTTCTTC | CASSILANGMNEQFF | TRBV19 | NA | TRBJ2-1 | NA
TGTGCCAGCAGCTTAGTTGTTGGGGGGGGCTTCGGAGAGACCCAGTACTTC | CASSLVVGGGFGETQYF | TRBV7-6 | NA | TRBJ2-5 | once
TGTGCCAGTAGTCCAGGGGTAGGCTACGAGCAGTACTTC | CASSPGVGYEQYF | TRBV27 | NA | TRBJ2-7 | NA
TGTGCCAGCAGCTTTGCCGGCGGGACAGGGGTGGGAGACATTCAGTACTTC | CASSFAGGTGVGDIQYF | TRBV7-9 | TRBD1 | TRBJ2-4 | NA
TGTGCCAGCAGTTTGGGTGAGCAGTTCTTC | CASSLGEQFF | TRBV28 | NA | TRBJ2-1 | NA
TGTGCCAGCAGCGATTTTGCCGGGACAGAGCAGTACTTC | CASSDFAGTEQYF | TRBV6-5 | NA | TRBJ2-7 | NA
TGTGCTAGCAGCCCGGGGGCGGGGAACGGGATGAGGGAGACCCAGTACTTC | CASSPGAGNGMRETQYF | TRBV7-7 | NA | TRBJ2-5 | NA
TGTGCCTGGAGTATCGACAGGGGTTTATACGAGCAGTACTTC | CAWSIDRGLYEQYF | TRBV30 | TRBD1 | TRBJ2-7 | NA
TGTGCTAGCAGCTCACTAGCGGATAGACAAGAGACCCAGTACTTC | CASSSLADRQETQYF | TRBV7-7 | TRBD2 | TRBJ2-5 | NA
TGTGCCAGCAGCTTGCAGGCGGTGGGGGCTAGCCCCGGGGAGCTGTTTTTT | CASSLQAVGASPGELFF | TRBV5-6 | NA | TRBJ2-2 | NA
TGCGCCAGCAGCCACCTAGGGGAGAGCACAGATACGCAGTATTTT | CASSHLGESTDTQYF | TRBV4-1 | NA | TRBJ2-3 | NA
TGTGCCAGCAGCCAAGTTGTTGGATCTTACACTGAAGCTTTCTTT | CASSQVVGSYTEAFF | TRBV14 | NA | TRBJ1-1 | NA
TGTGCCGGCAGCTTAGAACTAGCGGGATTCTATGAGCAGTTCTTC | CAGSLELAGFYEQFF | TRBV11-2 | TRBD2 | TRBJ2-1 | NA
TGTGCCAGCAGCTCCCGGGGGGGACTAGCCCTTAACAATGAGCAGTTCTTC | CASSSRGGLALNNEQFF | TRBV7-3 | TRBD2 | TRBJ2-1 | NA
TGCGCCAGCAGCTTGGGTGCAGATACGCAGTATTTT | CASSLGADTQYF | TRBV5-1 | NA | TRBJ2-3 | NA
TGCGCCAGCAGCCAAGACGGAGGGCCCAATCAGCCCCAGCATTTT | CASSQDGGPNQPQHF | TRBV4-3 | NA | TRBJ1-5 | once
TGCAGCGTTGAATGGAGAAGAGGGCCCACTAGCTCCTACGAGCAGTACTTC | CSVEWRRGPTSSYEQYF | TRBV29-1 | NA | TRBJ2-7 | NA
TGTGCCAGCAGCCAATCTACTGACGAGCAGTACTTC | CASSQSTDEQYF | TRBV4-2 | NA | TRBJ2-7 | NA
TGTGCCAGCAGTCTAGGGGGGACAGGGGGAGACACCATATATTTT | CASSLGGTGGDTIYF | TRBV27 | TRBD1 | TRBJ1-3 | NA
TGTGCCAGCAGGCCCAACAGGGGGCGCGGTTACGAGCAGTACTTC | CASRPNRGRGYEQYF | TRBV6-6 | TRBD1 | TRBJ2-7 | NA
TGTGCCAGCAGTCTCAGAGGTGGCGAGCAGTACTTC | CASSLRGGEQYF | TRBV27 | NA | TRBJ2-7 | NA
TGTGCCAGTAGTATCGGAGGGAACGAGCAGTACTTC | CASSIGGNEQYF | TRBV19 | NA | TRBJ2-7 | NA
TGTGCCAGCAGTTTCGGACTTACAAGTGAGCAGTTCTTC | CASSFGLTSEQFF | TRBV11-3 | NA | TRBJ2-1 | NA
TGTGCCAGCAGCTTAGATTTACGGGAGAGAAACACCGGGGAGCTGTTTTTT | CASSLDLRERNTGELFF | TRBV7-2 | NA | TRBJ2-2 | NA
TGCGCCAGCAGCCAATTGGGGGGCGAGAACGAGCAGTACTTC | CASSQLGGENEQYF | TRBV4-1 | NA | TRBJ2-7 | NA
TGCAGCGTCGGTGATTGGTACACTGAAGCTTTCTTT | CSVGDWYTEAFF | TRBV29-1 | NA | TRBJ1-1 | NA
TGTGCCAGCAGTTCCCGCCACATTCAGTACTTC | CASSSRHIQYF | TRBV28 | NA | TRBJ2-4 | NA
TGTGCCAGCAGTTCCCCGACCGGGTGGAATCAGCCCCAGCATTTT | CASSSPTGWNQPQHF | TRBV28 | NA | TRBJ1-5 | NA
TGTGCCATCAGGACAGGGGGCGGTCTGGACTATGGCTACGCCTTC | CAIRTGGGLDYGYAF | TRBV10-3 | TRBD1 | TRBJ1-2 | NA
TGTGCCAGCAGATTGGGACTAGCGGAAAGGGAGGATACGCAGTATTTT | CASRLGLAEREDTQYF | TRBV28 | TRBD2 | TRBJ2-3 | NA
TGTGCCAGCAGTTACTCGCCCTTTGGGGGGGGCGGGGAGCTGTTTTTT | CASSYSPFGGGGELFF | TRBV6-5 | TRBD2 | TRBJ2-2 | NA
TGTGCCACCAGCAGTGTAGCGGGCCGCTACAATGAGCAGTTCTTC | CATSSVAGRYNEQFF | TRBV15 | TRBD2 | TRBJ2-1 | NA
TGTGCCAGCAGCCAATCGGGGGTGGGACTACAGGGCTACGAGCAGTACTTC | CASSQSGVGLQGYEQYF | TRBV5-4 | NA | TRBJ2-7 | NA
TGTGCCAGCAGCCCCGGGACTGGACCGTACGAGCAGTACTTC | CASSPGTGPYEQYF | TRBV27 | NA | TRBJ2-7 | NA
TGTGCCAGCAGCCACGGACAGGGGCGAAACACCATATATTTT | CASSHGQGRNTIYF | TRBV13 | TRBD1 | TRBJ1-3 | NA
TGTGCCAGCAGCCAAACTTCGGATGAGCAGTTCTTC | CASSQTSDEQFF | TRBV13 | NA | TRBJ2-1 | NA
TGCGCCAGCAGCCAGGTTGGGACAGGGGGGGGAGAGACCCAGTACTTC | CASSQVGTGGGETQYF | TRBV4-1 | TRBD1 | TRBJ2-5 | once
TGTGCCAGCTCGTCGGTCTCAACAGACCTTGGCTACACCTTC | CASSSVSTDLGYTF | TRBV25-1 | NA | TRBJ1-2 | NA
TGTGCCACCAGCAGAGCTGGGACGGGCACCTACGAGCAGTACTTC | CATSRAGTGTYEQYF | TRBV15 | NA | TRBJ2-7 | NA